The 28 T cell receptor beta chains presented below share a single source sample, sequenced in a study of T-cell memory formation after mild COVID-19. In TCRdb, the 5' RACE reads were re-called with MiXCR into one record per CDR3 protein. The repertoire holds about 180,000 distinct CDR3 sequences, around 20% seen once, with about 4% in the top ten. Sequenced material: PBMCs or a T cell subset sorted from them (not recorded which). Receptor source: a man aged 18-30 years who had mild COVID-19 (a few samples of this study predate the infection). Cell type and time point are not known.

This clonotype appeared a few times. This chain connects TRBV12-3 or TRBV12-4 to TRBJ1-3; D not resolved. This CDR3 comprises 14 residues. Trimming took off 5 bases at V and 7 bases at J, with 15 bases between the two ends. This CDR3 is CASSVPGLLNTIYF. CDR3 DNA sequence: TGTGCCAGCAGTGTCCCCGGGTTACTCAACACCATATATTTT.

This clonotype was counted a few times. V and J are TRBV11-3 and TRBJ2-7; D remains unclear. The CDR3 consists of 13 residues. Germline CDR1 and CDR2: SGHNT and YENEEA. The germline V and J ends were trimmed by 6 bases and 7 bases, with 16 bases remaining between them. The CDR3 nucleotides read TGTGCCAGCAGTAAGGCTGTCCAGAGGGAGCAGTACTTC. Amino acid sequence: CASSKAVQREQYF.

This chain links TRBV6-2 or TRBV6-3 with TRBJ2-1; D possibly matches TRBD1 or TRBD2 (6 bases each). The V gene lost 2 bases and the J gene lost 9 bases, with 20 bases spanning the gap. This CDR3 has 16 amino acids. Germline V CDR1 and CDR2: MNHEY, SVGEGT. CDR3 loop: CASSYPKGGLGGEQFF. DNA for the CDR3: TGTGCCAGCAGTTACCCGAAGGGGGGCCTGGGGGGTGAGCAGTTCTTC.

This clonotype was seen only a few times. The chain combines TRBV4-2 with TRBJ2-7; 8 nucleotides agree with TRBD1. Unmatched junction bases numbered 3, after V lost 5 bases and J lost 3 bases. This CDR3 contains 13 residues. CDR1 and CDR2 from the germline V gene are LGHNA and YNFKEQ. The CDR3 here is CASSADRGYEQYV. The CDR3 DNA follows: TGTGCCAGCAGCGCCGACAGGGGCTACGAGCAGTACGTC.

This clonotype was seen more than once but under ten times. This chain uses TRBV4-1 with TRBJ1-3; D unclear. This CDR3 is 17 amino acids long. The germline gives CDR1 MGHRA, CDR2 YSYEKL. Trimming removed 3 bases at V and 0 bases at J, with 15 bases between. The CDR3 DNA reads TGCGCCAGCAGCCAGATGGCCCCAAGAAACTCTGGAAACACCATATATTTT. This encodes CASSQMAPRNSGNTIYF.

The chain employs TRBV6-2 or TRBV6-3 and TRBJ2-5; no definite D call. From germline, CDR1 is MNHEY and CDR2 SVGEGT. V gave up 2 bases and J gave up 5 bases, with 6 bases separating them. The CDR3 is 12 residues long. Here the CDR3 DNA reads TGTGCCAGCAGTTACAGCTCGGAGACCCAGTACTTC. It translates to CASSYSSETQYF.

The chain recombines TRBV9 with TRBJ2-3, with D unresolved. Trimming took off 1 base at V and 4 bases at J, with 7 bases between the two ends. This CDR3 is built from 13 residues. Germline CDR1 SGDLS, CDR2 YYNGEE. This CDR3 reads CASSVLGSDTQYF. CDR3 nucleotide sequence: TGTGCCAGCAGCGTACTGGGTTCAGATACGCAGTATTTT.

This clonotype has more than one count but fewer than ten. This chain uses TRBV4-3 with TRBJ2-1; D is possibly TRBD1 (6 bases). From germline, CDR1 is LGHNA and CDR2 YSLEER. This CDR3 is built from 14 residues. Trimming removed 0 bases from V and 13 bases from J, with 16 bases in between. The CDR3 is CASSQDWAGTPQFF. The CDR3 coding sequence is TGCGCCAGCAGCCAAGATTGGGCCGGGACACCCCAGTTCTTC.

The chain couples TRBV7-2 to TRBJ2-7; D is undetermined. V lost 5 bases, J lost 4 bases, and 9 bases lay in between. There are 12 residues in the CDR3. Per germline, CDR1 SGHTA and CDR2 FQGNSA. CDR3 sequence (DNA): TGTGCCAGCAGCCGACGCGGTTACGAGCAGTACTTC. Translating it yields CASSRRGYEQYF.

The gene calls are TRBV6-5 and TRBJ2-3, with D possibly being TRBD1 or TRBD2 (5 bases each). The CDR3 totals 12 residues. Per germline, CDR1 MNHEY and CDR2 SVGAGI. Trimming shortened V by 5 bases and J by 9 bases, and 12 bases separated the two germline ends. The CDR3 DNA reads as TGTGCCAGCAGTACAGGTCGGGAAACGCAGTATTTT. Its protein product is CASSTGRETQYF.

The chain recombines TRBV4-2 with TRBJ1-2, with D possibly being TRBD1 (5 bases). This CDR3 has 14 residues. CDR1 and CDR2 (germline): LGHNA, YNFKEQ. The V end lost 1 base, the J end lost 8 bases, and 14 bases lay between the germline ends. CDR3: CASSQGGSGLGYTF. CDR3 coding DNA: TGTGCCAGCAGCCAAGGGGGGTCCGGACTGGGCTACACCTTC.

This clonotype was recorded at least ten times. The chain has TRBV20-1 and TRBJ2-1; 12 positions match TRBD2. There are 15 residues in the CDR3. Germline V gene sequence: CDR1 DFQATT, CDR2 SNEGSKA (reference sequence). The junction had 8 bases not matched to a gene; V was cut back by 1 base and J by 10 bases. CDR3 DNA: TGCAGTGCTAGAGTGGGGACTAGCGGGCCAGGGGAGCAGTTCTTC. Protein product: CSARVGTSGPGEQFF.

This chain connects TRBV3-1 to TRBJ2-5, with D possibly being TRBD1 (5 bases). The CDR3 totals 15 residues. Between the trimmed V and J ends, which lost 3 bases and 5 bases, there was a span of 16 bases. Germline assignment: CDR1 LGHDT and CDR2 YNNKEL (reference sequence). For the CDR3, the DNA is TGTGCCAGCAGCCAGGTCCTACGCCAGGGCGAGACCCAGTACTTC. Residues: CASSQVLRQGETQYF.

This clonotype was found a few times. V usage is TRBV12-5 and J usage is TRBJ1-1, with D tentatively TRBD1 (5 bases). The CDR3 totals 14 residues. The V and J ends lost 1 base and 1 base respectively, with 7 bases between them. In germline, CDR1 is LGHNT, CDR2 FRNRAP. CDR3 amino acids: CASGLETGNTEAFF. The CDR3 DNA reads TGTGCTAGTGGTTTGGAAACAGGGAACACTGAAGCTTTCTTT. Looking up the rest from reference TRBV12-5 and TRBJ1-1 gives the full variable domain: DARVTQTPRHKVTEMGQEVTMRCQPILGHNTVFWYRQTMMQGLELLAYFRNRAPLDDSGMPKDRFSAEMPDATLATLKIQPSEPRDSAVYFCASGLETGNTEAFFGQGTRLTVV.

The chain joins TRBV27 to TRBJ1-1, with TRBD1 matching 9 bases. The CDR3 runs 16 residues. The J segment lost 4 bases and the V segment lost 5 bases, leaving 11 bases of the junction unmatched. Germline-derived CDR1 and CDR2 are MNHEY and SMNVEV (reference sequence). The CDR3 loop reads CASSDLQQGALTEAFF. CDR3 bases: TGTGCCAGCAGTGACCTCCAACAGGGGGCACTCACTGAAGCTTTCTTT.

The chain employs TRBV4-3 and TRBJ1-1, with 9 bases lining up with TRBD1. The V gene's germline CDR1 is LGHNA and CDR2 YSLEER. Losses at the gene ends were 0 bases for V and 7 bases for J; bases not matched to a gene: 6. The length of the CDR3 is 15 residues. CDR3 sequence reads: CASSQDGQGSGEAFF. CDR3 bases: TGCGCCAGCAGCCAAGACGGACAGGGGTCTGGTGAAGCTTTCTTT.

This clonotype was observed a handful of times. The genes are TRBV5-1 and TRBJ2-1, with 9 positions matching TRBD2. With 3 bases clipped from V and 10 bases from J, the junction kept 5 bases outside the gene matches. CDR1 SGHRS and CDR2 YFSETQ come from the germline V gene. CDR3 length: 13 residues. CDR3 bases: TGCGCCAGCAGCTCGAACCTAGCGGGGGAGCAGTTCTTC. It translates to CASSSNLAGEQFF. Filled out from reference TRBV5-1 and TRBJ2-1, the complete variable domain reads KAGVTQTPRYLIKTRGQQVTLSCSPISGHRSVSWYQQTPGQGLQFLFEYFSETQRNKGNFPGRFSGRQFSNSRSEMNVSTLELGDSALYLCASSSNLAGEQFFGPGTRLTVL.

This rearrangement joins TRBV6-5 to TRBJ1-1; D unresolved. The CDR3 contains 11 residues. Trimming removed 2 bases from V and 11 bases from J, with 9 bases in between. Per germline, CDR1 MNHEY and CDR2 SVGAGI. CDR3 in DNA: TGTGCCAGCAGTTACGGGTCTAGGGCTTTCTTT. Its protein is CASSYGSRAFF.

This chain links TRBV14 with TRBJ2-6; TRBD1 or TRBD2 may be the D gene (5 bases each). The CDR3 spans 14 residues. The V and J ends lost 8 bases and 0 bases respectively, with 8 bases between them. CDR1 is SGHDN, CDR2 FVKESK, per germline. The CDR3: CASGTFSGANVLTF. The DNA for the CDR3 is TGTGCCAGCGGGACCTTCTCTGGGGCCAACGTCCTGACTTTC. Using reference TRBV14 and TRBJ2-6 for the parts outside the CDR3, the full variable domain is EAGVTQFPSHSVIEKGQTVTLRCDPISGHDNLYWYRRVMGKEIKFLLHFVKESKQDESGMPNNRFLAERTGGTYSTLKVQPAELEDSGVYFCASGTFSGANVLTFGAGSRLTVL.

This clonotype was seen only a few times. The V gene is TRBV11-2, the J gene TRBJ1-6; D gene uncertain. The V and J ends lost 1 base and 8 bases respectively, with 3 bases between them. CDR1 and CDR2 (germline): SGHAT, FQNNGV. This CDR3 spans 12 amino acids. The CDR3 loop reads CASSLVDSPLHF. The CDR3 coding sequence is TGTGCCAGCAGCTTAGTTGATTCACCCCTCCACTTT.

J is TRBJ2-2 and V is TRBV7-7; 7 bases fit TRBD1. With 5 bases clipped from V and 7 bases from J, the junction kept 7 bases outside the gene matches. This CDR3 is 14 amino acids long. Germline lookup yields CDR1 SSHAT and CDR2 FNYEAQ (reference sequence). As DNA, the CDR3 is TGTGCCAGCAGCCAGACAGGGTCCGGCGGGGAGCTGTTTTTT. Translation: CASSQTGSGGELFF.

This clonotype has a handful of counts. This sequence joins TRBV20-1 and TRBJ1-3, with TRBD1 matching over 8 bases. The CDR3 is made up of 16 amino acids. The V gene's germline CDR1 is DFQATT and CDR2 SNEGSKA (reference sequence). V lost 0 bases to trimming and J lost 7 bases; unmatched junction nucleotides: 11. The CDR3 loop reads CSARDRTGLVGNTIYF. The DNA for the CDR3 is TGCAGTGCTAGAGATCGGACAGGGTTGGTGGGTAACACCATATATTTT.

The rearrangement links TRBV12-3 or TRBV12-4 to TRBJ1-1; the D gene is possibly TRBD1 (5 bases). The CDR3 is 13 residues long. V was clipped by 6 bases and J by 7 bases, with 15 bases between them. The CDR3 sequence is CASRAGTEVEAFF. The CDR3 nucleotides read TGTGCCAGCAGGGCGGGGACGGAAGTTGAAGCTTTCTTT.

There are a few counts of this clonotype. The genes are TRBV5-1 and TRBJ1-1; perhaps TRBD1 as D (6 bases). Germline V gene lookup returns CDR1 SGHRS and CDR2 YFSETQ. This CDR3 has 13 amino acids. Trimming removed 3 bases from V and 3 bases from J, with 9 bases in between. In DNA, the CDR3 is TGCGCCAGCAGCTCACAGGGCCACACTGAAGCTTTCTTT. Amino acids: CASSSQGHTEAFF.

This clonotype was counted between two and nine times. This rearrangement joins TRBV12-3 or TRBV12-4 to TRBJ2-2, with D possibly TRBD1 on 7 matching bases. The CDR3 sequence is 15 residues long. Trimming removed 10 bases at V and 5 bases at J, with 20 bases between. The CDR3 DNA reads as TGTGCCACCCTCTCAGGGGGGCCTGGAACCGGGGAGCTGTTTTTT. Amino acids: CATLSGGPGTGELFF.

This clonotype was observed a few times. The rearrangement links TRBV20-1 to TRBJ1-1, with TRBD1 matching 7 bases. This CDR3 has 15 residues. J gave up 0 bases and V 6 bases, and 10 bases lay outside the gene matches. Germline V gene lookup returns CDR1 DFQATT and CDR2 SNEGSKA (reference sequence). CDR3 nucleotides: TGCAGTGCAGCCCCGACAGGGATCATGAACACTGAAGCTTTCTTT. It yields the protein CSAAPTGIMNTEAFF.

This clonotype was seen more than once but under ten times. The chain combines TRBV29-1 with TRBJ2-5; the D gene is possibly TRBD1 (6 bases). This CDR3 is built from 14 residues. CDR1 is SQVTM and CDR2 is ANQGSEA in the germline V gene. V lost 8 bases, J lost 7 bases, and 23 bases lay in between. In DNA form, the CDR3 reads TGCAGCCTTAGTTCAGGGGACCACGTCCCGACCCAGTACTTC. This encodes CSLSSGDHVPTQYF.

The V and J genes are TRBV29-1 and TRBJ1-3; maybe TRBD1 (5 bases). Per germline, CDR1 SQVTM and CDR2 ANQGSEA. This CDR3 region has 13 residues. V was pared by 6 bases and J by 3 bases, with 12 bases between. In DNA form, the CDR3 reads TGCAGCGTGTCCGGGACTGGTGGAAACACCATATATTTT. Residues: CSVSGTGGNTIYF. The full variable domain, its missing parts supplied by reference TRBV29-1 and TRBJ1-3, is SAVISQKPSRDICQRGTSLTIQCQVDSQVTMMFWYRQQPGQSLTLIATANQGSEATYESGFVIDKFPISRPNLTFSTLTVSNMSPEDSSIYLCSVSGTGGNTIYFGEGSWLTVV.